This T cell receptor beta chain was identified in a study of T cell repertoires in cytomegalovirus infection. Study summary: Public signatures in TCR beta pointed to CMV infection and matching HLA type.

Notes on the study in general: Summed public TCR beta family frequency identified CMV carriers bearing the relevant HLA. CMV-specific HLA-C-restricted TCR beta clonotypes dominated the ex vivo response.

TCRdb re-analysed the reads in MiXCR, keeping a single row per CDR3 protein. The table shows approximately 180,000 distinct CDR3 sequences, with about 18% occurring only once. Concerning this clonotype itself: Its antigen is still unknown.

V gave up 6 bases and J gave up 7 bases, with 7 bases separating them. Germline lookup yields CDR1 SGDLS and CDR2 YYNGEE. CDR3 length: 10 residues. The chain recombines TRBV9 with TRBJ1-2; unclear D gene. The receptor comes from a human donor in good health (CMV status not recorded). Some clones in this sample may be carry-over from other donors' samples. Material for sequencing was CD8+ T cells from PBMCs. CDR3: CASNAGGYTF. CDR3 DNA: TGTGCCAGCAACGCGGGTGGCTACACCTTC. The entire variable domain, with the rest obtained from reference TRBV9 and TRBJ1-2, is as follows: DSGVTQTPKHLITATGQRVTLRCSPRSGDLSVYWYQQSLDQGLQFLIQYYNGEERAKGNILERFSAQQFPDLHSELNLSSLELGDSALYFCASNAGGYTFGSGTRLTVV.